Sequencing of this TCR beta chain was carried out in a study of T cells in tumors after PD-1 blockade. In the study overall: Each patient got pembrolizumab 200 mg every 3 weeks or cemiplimab 350 mg every 2 weeks. A subset received ongoing vismodegib 150 mg daily alongside anti-PD-1 therapy. On average, peripheral blood gave about 120,000 TCR templates and tens of thousands of unique clonotypes.

Germline V gives CDR1 SGHNT, CDR2 YENEEA. V was shortened by 5 bases and J by 3 bases, with 10 bases between the two germline ends. The CDR3 contains 13 residues. About this clone: The antigen is undetermined.

Here immunoSEQ multiplex PCR was the method, and the copy in TCRdb shows in-frame clones only, minus some. Among more than 50,000 clones listed, around 74% were seen once. Study observations and caveats: Peripheral recruitment is suggested, as some novel exhausted tumor clones were in pre-treatment blood.

Here the sequenced sample was PBMCs, taken after anti-PD-1 treatment. This rearrangement joins TRBV11-3 to TRBJ2-5; possible D gene TRBD1, 6 bases. The sequence was obtained from a human donor with basal cell carcinoma. The CDR3, as DNA: TGTGCCAGCAGCGTACAGGGTAAAGAGACCCAGTACTTC. The encoded protein is CASSVQGKETQYF. Full variable domain (remainder filled in from reference TRBV11-3 and TRBJ2-5): EAGVVQSPRYKIIEKKQPVAFWCNPISGHNTLYWYLQNLGQGPELLIRYENEEAVDDSQLPKDRFSAERLKGVDSTLKIQPAELGDSAVYLCASSVQGKETQYFGPGTRLLVL.